This entry is about one T cell receptor beta chain. As yet, its antigen is unknown. The selected patients with pancreatic ductal adenocarcinoma had surgery but no neoadjuvant therapy. Some clones are missing from TCRdb's copy, which holds only in-frame ones; the method was immunoSEQ multiplex PCR. The sample has under 30,000 clones; around 90% are singletons. These data belong to a study of T cells in pancreatic ductal adenocarcinoma. This CDR3 is 16 amino acids long. With V trimmed by 4 bases and J by 0 bases, 7 bases remained unmatched. CDR1 is LGHNA, CDR2 YNFKEQ, per germline. Study outcomes and limitations: The resected cohort was biased toward the minority with early-stage disease.

The TCR originated in a human donor with pancreatic ductal adenocarcinoma. Input material: PBMCs. V gene TRBV4-2 combines with J gene TRBJ2-3; 7 bases match TRBD2. In DNA, the CDR3 is TGTGCCAGCAGCCCCTCCGGGGGGAAGAGCACAGATACGCAGTATTTT. It is translated as CASSPSGGKSTDTQYF.